These 7 T cell receptor beta chains were all obtained from the same sample, sequenced in a study of response to subunit inactivated influenza vaccine. MiXCR, applied by TCRdb to the RT-PCR reads, yields one record per CDR3 protein. The table records 400,000 to 650,000 distinct CDR3 sequences, about 7.2% of them present only once. Sample: PBMCs from blood, taken about 23 months after vaccination. All receptors come from a man aged 45-69 years who received an inactivated influenza vaccine.

This clonotype was recorded a few times. This chain connects TRBV12-3 or TRBV12-4 to TRBJ2-2; D gene unclear. The CDR3 extends over 14 amino acids. V was pared by 2 bases and J by 0 bases, with 4 bases between. CDR3 sequence (DNA): TGTGCCAGCAGTTTACCGGCGAACACCGGGGAGCTGTTTTTT. This sequence encodes CASSLPANTGELFF.

On this clonotype itself: A read error may account for a junction end that differs from germline. J is TRBJ2-7 and V is TRBV4-1, with TRBD1 matching 9 bases. The CDR3 covers 16 residues. Germline V gene data show CDR1 as MGHRA and CDR2 as YSYEKL. CDR3 in amino acids: CANSQDQGTGYYEQYF. Here the CDR3 DNA reads TGCGCCAACAGCCAAGATCAGGGGACAGGGTACTACGAGCAGTACTTC.

This rearrangement joins TRBV6-1 to TRBJ1-6; 12 bases map to TRBD1. CDR1 is MNHNS and CDR2 is SASEGT in the germline V gene. V trimming: 6 bases; J trimming: 4 bases; junction bases outside the gene matches: 1. The CDR3 is 15 amino acids. For the CDR3, the DNA is TGTGCCAGCAGGGGACAGGGGGCATATAATTCACCCCTCCACTTT. Translated: CASRGQGAYNSPLHF.

This clonotype was counted ten times or more. The chain links TRBV3-1 to TRBJ2-1; D gene uncertain. Germline lookup yields CDR1 LGHDT and CDR2 YNNKEL (reference sequence). The CDR3 has 14 amino acids. V lost 2 bases to trimming and J lost 9 bases, with 14 bases between them. CDR3 protein: CASSQYDSLGEQFF. CDR3 DNA: TGTGCCAGCAGCCAATACGACTCGCTAGGTGAGCAGTTCTTC.

This clonotype was detected many times. This chain uses TRBV3-1 with TRBJ2-1, with TRBD2 matching over 7 bases. CDR1 is LGHDT, CDR2 YNNKEL, per germline (reference sequence). J gave up 5 bases and V 0 bases, and 10 bases lay outside the gene matches. This CDR3 is built from 17 residues. CDR3 loop: CASSQDVRLADHNEQFF. Written as DNA, the CDR3 is TGTGCCAGCAGCCAAGACGTAAGGCTAGCGGATCACAATGAGCAGTTCTTC.

The sample holds many counts of this clonotype. The rearrangement uses TRBV5-5 and TRBJ1-4; D perhaps matches TRBD1 (6 bases). CDR1 and CDR2 (germline): SGHKS, YYEKEE (reference sequence). V lost 1 base and J lost 2, with 9 bases in between. CDR3 length: 15 residues. CDR3: CASSLWTATNEKLFF. Written as DNA, the CDR3 is TGTGCCAGCAGCTTGTGGACAGCGACTAATGAAAAACTGTTTTTT.

J is TRBJ2-5 and V is TRBV20-1; weak D call: TRBD1 (6 bases). Trimming stripped 1 base from V and 2 bases from J, with 11 bases between. Germline V CDR1 and CDR2: DFQATT, SNEGSKA (reference sequence). There are 14 residues in the CDR3. CDR3 amino acids: CSARGTVNQETQYF. CDR3 nucleotides: TGCAGTGCTAGAGGGACAGTTAATCAAGAGACCCAGTACTTC.